This paragraph reports one TCR beta chain. Its antigen is undetermined. This entry belongs to a study of identical twins. TCRdb analysed the 5' RACE reads with MiXCR anew, one entry per CDR3 protein. The sample contains about 450,000 distinct CDR3 sequences, approximately 17% of which appear only once. Findings of the study overall: Within twin pairs, the out-of-frame alpha sequences they shared showed excess low generation probability. Excess sharing between twins was weaker in beta out-of-frame sequences.

V dropped 1 base and J dropped 5 bases, with 12 bases sitting between them. The germline V gene encodes CDR1 SGHAT and CDR2 FQNNGV. The CDR3 consists of 14 residues. This sequence was found in a man in his fifties or sixties in good health. The specimen sequenced was naive T cells sorted from blood. The rearrangement uses TRBV11-2 and TRBJ2-7; D is perhaps TRBD2 (5 bases). CDR3 loop: CASSLAREPHEQYF. The CDR3 DNA reads TGTGCCAGCAGCTTAGCCCGGGAACCACACGAGCAGTACTTC.